This T cell receptor (beta chain) was identified in a study of monozygotic twins with cystic fibrosis. Study-level points and caveats: Shared CDR3 numbers were not associated with age, concordance or severity. The repertoire was suggested to be naive-dominated, clonality median roughly 0.0091. V usage most resembled the co-twin in 13 of 16 pairs.

About this clone: Its antigen is unidentified.

The protocol was immunoSEQ multiplex PCR, while the TCRdb copy is restricted to in-frame clones and leaves out a portion. The table lists some 14,000 clones, nearly 99% of them singletons. V was clipped by 4 bases and J by 0 bases, with 10 bases between them. CDR3 length: 14 residues. The germline V gene encodes CDR1 SGDLS and CDR2 YYNGEE. The chain joins TRBV9 to TRBJ1-1, with unresolved D. This receptor was identified in a girl aged 2 to 9 with cystic fibrosis. Sequencing input: blood. The chain's CDR3 is CASSLGDLNTEAFF. The DNA for the CDR3 is TGTGCCAGCAGCCTTGGAGACTTGAACACTGAAGCTTTCTTT. The entire variable domain, with the rest obtained from reference TRBV9 and TRBJ1-1, is as follows: DSGVTQTPKHLITATGQRVTLRCSPRSGDLSVYWYQQSLDQGLQFLIQYYNGEERAKGNILERFSAQQFPDLHSELNLSSLELGDSALYFCASSLGDLNTEAFFGQGTRLTVV.